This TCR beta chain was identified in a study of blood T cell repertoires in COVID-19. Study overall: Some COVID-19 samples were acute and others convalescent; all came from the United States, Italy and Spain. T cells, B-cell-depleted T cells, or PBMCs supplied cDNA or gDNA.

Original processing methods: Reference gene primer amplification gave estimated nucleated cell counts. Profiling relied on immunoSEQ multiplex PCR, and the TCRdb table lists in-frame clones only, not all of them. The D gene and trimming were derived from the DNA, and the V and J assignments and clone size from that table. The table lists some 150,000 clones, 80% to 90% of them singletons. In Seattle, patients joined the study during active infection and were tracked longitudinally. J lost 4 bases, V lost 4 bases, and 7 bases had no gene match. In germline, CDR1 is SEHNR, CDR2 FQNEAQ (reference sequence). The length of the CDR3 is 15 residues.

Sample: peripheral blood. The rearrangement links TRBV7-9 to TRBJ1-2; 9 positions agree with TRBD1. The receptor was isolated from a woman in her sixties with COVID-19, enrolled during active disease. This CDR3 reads CASSSTPTGGYGYTF. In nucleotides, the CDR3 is TGTGCCAGCAGCTCAACCCCGACAGGGGGCTATGGCTACACCTTC.